Below are 27 T cell receptor beta chains sequenced from a single sample in a study of response to subunit inactivated influenza vaccine. Each CDR3 protein gets one entry after TCRdb re-called the RT-PCR reads with MiXCR. The sample carries roughly 460,000 distinct CDR3 sequences, about a tenth recorded once. The specimen comprised PBMCs from blood, sampled 40 to 50 days after vaccination. The receptors were gathered from a man aged 50 or older who received an inactivated influenza vaccine.

In its sample, this clonotype was seen a few times. V gene TRBV5-6 combines with J gene TRBJ2-4; 12 nucleotides agree with TRBD2. The CDR3 is 14 amino acids. J lost 11 bases, V lost 3 bases, and 6 bases had no gene match. Germline CDR1 SGHDT, CDR2 YYEEEE. In DNA form, the CDR3 reads TGTGCCAGCAGCTCACGGACTAGCGGGGCCGTTCAGTACTTC. It yields the protein CASSSRTSGAVQYF. Supplemented by reference TRBV5-6 and TRBJ2-4, the full variable domain reads DAGVTQSPTHLIKTRGQQVTLRCSPKSGHDTVSWYQQALGQGPQFIFQYYEEEERQRGNFPDRFSGHQFPNYSSELNVNALLLGDSALYLCASSSRTSGAVQYFGAGTRLSVL.

The sample holds many counts of this clonotype. J is TRBJ2-7 and V is TRBV7-2; D is ambiguous. CDR3 length: 15 amino acids. CDR1 SGHTA and CDR2 FQGNSA come from the germline V gene. Trimming cost V 1 base and J 7 bases, with 17 bases left between them. The CDR3 reads CASSLGVGSLGEQYF. CDR3 sequence (DNA): TGTGCCAGCAGCTTAGGGGTTGGATCTTTAGGAGAGCAGTACTTC.

Of note for this clonotype: Relative to the germline gene, one junction end is altered; a read error may explain this. This chain connects TRBV6-1 to TRBJ2-7; a possible D gene is TRBD1 (5 bases). The CDR3 extends over 14 amino acids. Germline CDR1 MNHNS, CDR2 SASEGT. CDR3: CASSEEATGAWGNF. The DNA of the CDR3 is TGTGCCAGCAGTGAGGAAGCCACAGGTGCCTGGGGTAACTTC.

This clonotype came up a few times. The chain joins TRBV30 to TRBJ2-7; perhaps TRBD1 as D (6 bases). V shed 1 base and J shed 4 bases, with 11 bases lying between them. The CDR3 has 13 amino acids. CDR1 and CDR2 from the germline V gene are GTSNPN and SVGIG (reference sequence). CDR3 in amino acids: CAWSEQGRYEQYF. DNA of the CDR3: TGTGCCTGGAGTGAACAGGGCCGTTACGAGCAGTACTTC.

This clonotype was seen a few times. The V call is TRBV5-5, the J call TRBJ1-6, with D maybe TRBD1 (5 bases). CDR1 and CDR2 (germline): SGHKS, YYEKEE (reference sequence). Between the trimmed V and J ends, which lost 2 bases and 10 bases, there was a span of 10 bases. The CDR3 loop spans 13 amino acids. The CDR3 bases are TGTGCCAGCAGCTTCCCAGGGAAATCACCCCTCCACTTT. Its protein is CASSFPGKSPLHF.

The gene calls are TRBV11-2 and TRBJ2-3; D is perhaps TRBD2 (8 bases). V lost 6 bases to trimming and J lost 2 bases, with 15 bases between them. The CDR3 is 15 residues long. The germline V gene encodes CDR1 SGHAT and CDR2 FQNNGV. Here the CDR3 reads CASRRGGQNTDTQYF. As DNA, the CDR3 is TGTGCCAGCAGACGGGGGGGACAGAACACAGATACGCAGTATTTT.

Many counts were recorded for this clonotype. The rearrangement uses TRBV6-1 and TRBJ2-1; TRBD2 matches 9 bases. From germline, CDR1 is MNHNS and CDR2 SASEGT. After removal of 5 bases from V and 5 bases from J, the junction contained 7 bases not matched to a gene. This CDR3 region has 15 residues. DNA for the CDR3: TGTGCCAGCAGTCTGAGCGGGAGGACCAACAATGAGCAGTTCTTC. Protein sequence: CASSLSGRTNNEQFF.

The rearrangement joins TRBV9 to TRBJ2-2, with a possible D match to TRBD2 (6 bases). Deletions cut 4 bases from V and 1 base from J, with 20 bases between. Germline V lookup: CDR1 SGDLS, CDR2 YYNGEE. This CDR3 is built from 18 residues. CDR3: CASSPKLAWVKNTGELFF. CDR3 coding DNA: TGTGCCAGCAGCCCCAAACTAGCTTGGGTAAAGAACACCGGGGAGCTGTTTTTT.

This clonotype was observed a handful of times. The J gene is TRBJ2-2, the V gene TRBV7-3; D gene uncertain. This CDR3 is 14 amino acids long. V lost 2 bases, J lost 3 bases, and 7 bases lay in between. The V gene's germline CDR1 is SGHTA and CDR2 FQGTGA. CDR3 coding DNA: TGTGCCAGCAGCTTATACCGGGACACCGGGGAGCTGTTTTTT. It yields the protein CASSLYRDTGELFF.

This rearrangement joins TRBV28 to TRBJ2-7; TRBD2 is a possible D gene (5 bases). This CDR3 comprises 16 residues. Germline V lookup: CDR1 MDHEN, CDR2 SYDVKM. V was pared by 7 bases and J by 4 bases, with 23 bases between. The CDR3 loop is CASKIPGNGRSYEQYF. The CDR3 DNA sequence: TGTGCCAGCAAAATTCCCGGGAACGGTCGGTCTTACGAGCAGTACTTC.

At least ten counts were recorded for this clonotype. The V and J genes are TRBV7-2 and TRBJ2-5; 8 positions match TRBD2. Per the germline V gene, CDR1 is SGHTA and CDR2 is FQGNSA. The junction had 3 bases not matched to a gene; V was cut back by 1 base and J by 2 bases. The CDR3 runs 15 residues. CDR3: CASSLVTGGQETQYF. In DNA, the CDR3 is TGTGCCAGCAGCTTAGTGACGGGGGGGCAAGAGACCCAGTACTTC.

This clonotype has ten or more counts. The chain joins TRBV4-3 to TRBJ2-1; 12 nucleotides line up with TRBD2. V lost 0 bases and J lost 0; bases outside the gene matches: 9. The CDR3 covers 20 residues. Germline assignment: CDR1 LGHNA and CDR2 YSLEER. The CDR3 protein is CASSQDPASGRASSYNEQFF. The CDR3 DNA follows: TGCGCCAGCAGCCAAGATCCGGCTAGCGGGAGGGCTAGCTCCTACAATGAGCAGTTCTTC.

Many counts were recorded for this clonotype. The rearrangement uses TRBV5-1 and TRBJ2-2; unclear D gene. Trimming took 4 bases from V and 2 from J, leaving 15 bases between them. Germline V gene lookup returns CDR1 SGHRS and CDR2 YFSETQ. CDR3 size: 16 residues. CDR3 sequence: CASSLRAASNTGELFF. The CDR3 DNA follows: TGCGCCAGCAGCCTCCGGGCCGCTAGTAACACCGGGGAGCTGTTTTTT.

This chain links TRBV10-1 with TRBJ2-1; tentatively, D is TRBD1 (5 bases). The CDR3 extends over 15 amino acids. Germline values: CDR1 WNHNN, CDR2 SYGVQD (reference sequence). The V end was cut by 2 bases, the J end by 7 bases, with 15 bases between. The CDR3 DNA reads as TGCGCCAGCAGTGAGCGCAGGGTGGGTAGTAATGAGCAGTTCTTC. Protein product: CASSERRVGSNEQFF.

In this sample, this clonotype turned up a few times. This chain joins TRBV5-1 and TRBJ1-4; D is perhaps TRBD1 (5 bases). Trimming stripped 5 bases from V and 4 bases from J, with 9 bases between. The CDR3 covers 13 residues. Germline V gene data show CDR1 as SGHRS and CDR2 as YFSETQ. This CDR3 reads CASRGPSNEKLFF. CDR3 coding DNA: TGCGCCAGCAGGGGGCCGAGTAATGAAAAACTGTTTTTT.

In this sample, this clonotype is large. The chain couples TRBV5-1 to TRBJ2-3, with TRBD2 identical over 12 bases. The ends lost 7 bases at V and 0 bases at J; junction bases unmatched: 6. Germline assignment: CDR1 SGHRS and CDR2 YFSETQ. The CDR3 length is 16 residues. The CDR3 is CASRTSGAPSTDTQYF. CDR3 in DNA: TGCGCCAGCCGGACTAGCGGGGCCCCTAGCACAGATACGCAGTATTTT.

The rearrangement joins TRBV20-1 to TRBJ2-7; 8 bases align to TRBD1. The germline V gene has CDR1 DFQATT and CDR2 SNEGSKA (reference sequence). V lost 6 bases, J lost 1 base, and 2 bases stayed unmatched. The CDR3 sequence is 12 residues long. CDR3 in DNA: TGCAGTGCGGGACAGGCATCCTACGAGCAGTACTTC. Residues: CSAGQASYEQYF.

The sample holds a few counts of this clonotype. V usage is TRBV7-2 and J usage is TRBJ2-1; TRBD2 matches 8 bases. The CDR3 loop spans 15 amino acids. The ends lost 0 bases at V and 4 bases at J; junction bases unmatched: 2. Germline assignment: CDR1 SGHTA and CDR2 FQGNSA. CDR3 coding DNA: TGTGCCAGCAGCTTAGCCGGGACTAGATACAATGAGCAGTTCTTC. It yields the protein CASSLAGTRYNEQFF. The complete variable domain, with remaining parts taken from reference TRBV7-2 and TRBJ2-1, reads GAGVSQSPSNKVTEKGKDVELRCDPISGHTALYWYRQSLGQGLEFLIYFQGNSAPDKSGLPSDRFSAERTGGSVSTLTIQRTQQEDSAVYLCASSLAGTRYNEQFFGPGTRLTVL.

This chain uses TRBV6-6 with TRBJ2-5; 7 positions agree with TRBD1. Germline assignment: CDR1 MNHNY and CDR2 SVGAGI (reference sequence). V lost 5 bases, J lost 5 bases, and 5 bases stayed unmatched. The CDR3 has 13 residues. This CDR3 reads CASSDRVAETQYF. Written as DNA, the CDR3 is TGTGCCAGCAGTGACAGGGTAGCCGAGACCCAGTACTTC.

This clonotype was recorded at least ten times. The chain joins TRBV7-2 to TRBJ2-1; possible D gene TRBD1, 6 bases. Germline V gene sequence: CDR1 SGHTA, CDR2 FQGNSA. The CDR3 is made up of 15 amino acids. V dropped 0 bases and J dropped 7 bases, with 13 bases sitting between them. The CDR3 spells CASSLAIQGSNEQFF. DNA for the CDR3: TGTGCCAGCAGCTTAGCCATACAGGGTTCGAATGAGCAGTTCTTC.

This clonotype was detected only a few times. The V gene is TRBV7-8, the J gene TRBJ1-1; the D is unclear. Germline V gene sequence: CDR1 SGHVS, CDR2 FQNEAQ. V was shortened by 2 bases and J by 0 bases, with 10 bases between the two germline ends. The CDR3 is 15 residues long. CDR3 nucleotides: TGTGCCAGCAGCTTAAGAATAGCCCTGAACACTGAAGCTTTCTTT. This translates into CASSLRIALNTEAFF. The full variable domain, in which reference TRBV7-8 and TRBJ1-1 provide the parts outside the CDR3, is GAGVSQSPRYKVAKRGQDVALRCDPISGHVSLFWYQQALGQGPEFLTYFQNEAQLDKSGLPSDRFFAERPEGSVSTLKIQRTQQEDSAVYLCASSLRIALNTEAFFGQGTRLTVV.

This clonotype has a count of ten or more. V usage is TRBV6-5 and J usage is TRBJ1-2, with 9 bases lining up with TRBD1. This CDR3 region has 15 residues. CDR1 is MNHEY and CDR2 is SVGAGI in the germline V gene. The trim removed 0 bases at V and 8 bases at J, leaving 7 bases unmatched. In nucleotides, the CDR3 is TGTGCCAGCAGTTACTCGGACAGGGGTATGGGAGGCTACACCTTC. Protein sequence: CASSYSDRGMGGYTF.

V and J are TRBV15 and TRBJ1-1, with TRBD1 as a possible D gene (5 bases). Germline lookup yields CDR1 LNHNV and CDR2 YYDKDF (reference sequence). With 5 bases removed from V and 3 bases from J, the gap between germline ends came to 16 bases. The CDR3 runs 15 residues. For the CDR3, the DNA is TGTGCCACCAGCGAGGGGAGGACCGGAGACACTGAAGCTTTCTTT. This translates into CATSEGRTGDTEAFF.

This clonotype was counted at least ten times. V and J are TRBV6-1 and TRBJ1-5; possibly TRBD1 for D (6 bases). The germline gives CDR1 MNHNS, CDR2 SASEGT. The CDR3 has 19 amino acids. The germline V and J ends were trimmed by 7 bases and 2 bases, with 27 bases remaining between them. Written as DNA, the CDR3 is TGTGCCAGCACCTTACACGCACGCGCGCGGGGGCATCGCAATCAGCCCCAGCATTTT. Translated: CASTLHARARGHRNQPQHF.

This sequence joins TRBV7-8 and TRBJ1-5; D is unresolved. CDR1 SGHVS and CDR2 FQNEAQ come from the germline V gene. V was shortened by 1 base and J by 0 bases, with 13 bases between the two germline ends. The length of the CDR3 is 17 residues. The DNA for the CDR3 is TGTGCCAGCAGCTTAGTCCGGGTCGTAAATAGCAATCAGCCCCAGCATTTT. This gives the protein CASSLVRVVNSNQPQHF.

The table lists this clonotype with a few counts. The chain links TRBV6-5 to TRBJ2-3; 8 bases are shared with TRBD2. V gave up 4 bases and J gave up 2 bases; unmatched junction bases: 5. The CDR3 is made up of 15 amino acids. Germline V gene sequence: CDR1 MNHEY, CDR2 SVGAGI. CDR3 in amino acids: CASSSIAGNTDTQYF. DNA of the CDR3: TGTGCCAGCAGTTCAATAGCGGGGAACACAGATACGCAGTATTTT.

This chain connects TRBV4-3 to TRBJ2-7, with 7 bases matching TRBD1. Looked up from germline, CDR1 is LGHNA and CDR2 is YSLEER. The junction had 5 bases not matched to a gene; V was cut back by 0 bases and J by 6 bases. The CDR3 contains 14 residues. As DNA, the CDR3 is TGCGCCAGCAGCCAAGACAGGGGGTTGCGCGAGCAGTACTTC. Translated: CASSQDRGLREQYF.